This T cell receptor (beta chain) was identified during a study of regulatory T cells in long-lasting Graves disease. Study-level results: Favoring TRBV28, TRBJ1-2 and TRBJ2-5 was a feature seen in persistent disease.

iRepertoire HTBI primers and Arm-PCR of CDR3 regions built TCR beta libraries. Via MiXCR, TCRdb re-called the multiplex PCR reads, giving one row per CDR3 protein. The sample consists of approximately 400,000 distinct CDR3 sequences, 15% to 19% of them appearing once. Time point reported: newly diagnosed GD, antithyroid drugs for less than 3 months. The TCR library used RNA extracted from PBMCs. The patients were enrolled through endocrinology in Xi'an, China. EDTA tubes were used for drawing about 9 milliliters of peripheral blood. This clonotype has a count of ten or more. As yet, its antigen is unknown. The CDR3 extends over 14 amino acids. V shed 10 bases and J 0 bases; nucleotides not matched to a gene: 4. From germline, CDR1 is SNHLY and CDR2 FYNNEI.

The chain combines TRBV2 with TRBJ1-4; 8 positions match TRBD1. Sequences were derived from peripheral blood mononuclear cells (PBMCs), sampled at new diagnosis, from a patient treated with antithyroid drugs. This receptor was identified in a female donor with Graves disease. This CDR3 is CATGTGATNEKLFF. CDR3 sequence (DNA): TGTGCCACCGGGACAGGTGCAACTAATGAAAAACTGTTTTTT.